Included here is one TCR beta chain sequence, with context. Its matching antigen is unknown. These data belong to a study of T cell responses to AZD1222 COVID-19 vaccine. The repertoire was sequenced with immunoSEQ multiplex PCR; TCRdb's copy has only in-frame clones and lacks some. Here the sample spans about 210,000 clones, 94% being singletons. Findings and limits, study-wide: Two AZD1222 administrations were followed by greater Spike-specific TCR breadth and depth. The repertoires were collected only after the peak T cell response.

The TCR was taken from an adult who received the MenACWY meningococcal vaccine as a control. The sequencing used peripheral blood, collected 28 days after the second dose of the MenACWY control vaccine.

In nucleotides, the CDR3 is TGTGCCAGCAGCACTACCGGGACGGTCCCTCCCGGGGAGCTGTTTTTT. Its protein product is CASSTTGTVPPGELFF. The V and J genes are TRBV7-9 and TRBJ2-2; D is possibly TRBD1 or TRBD2 (5 bases each). V lost 5 bases, J lost 6 bases, and 19 bases lay in between. The CDR3 has 16 residues. Per germline, CDR1 SEHNR and CDR2 FQNEAQ (reference sequence).